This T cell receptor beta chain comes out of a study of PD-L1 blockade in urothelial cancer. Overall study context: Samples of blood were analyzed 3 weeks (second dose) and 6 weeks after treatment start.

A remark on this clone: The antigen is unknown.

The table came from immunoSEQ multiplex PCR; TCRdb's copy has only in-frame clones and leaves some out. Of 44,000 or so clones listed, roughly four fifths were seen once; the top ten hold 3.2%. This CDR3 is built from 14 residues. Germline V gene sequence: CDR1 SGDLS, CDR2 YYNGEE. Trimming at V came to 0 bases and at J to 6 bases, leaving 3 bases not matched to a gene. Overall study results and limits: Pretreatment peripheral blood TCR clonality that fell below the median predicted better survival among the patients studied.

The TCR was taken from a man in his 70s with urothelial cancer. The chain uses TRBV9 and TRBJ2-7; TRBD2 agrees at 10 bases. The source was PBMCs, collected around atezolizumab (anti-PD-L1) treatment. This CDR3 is CASSVGLAGVEQYF. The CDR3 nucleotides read TGTGCCAGCAGCGTAGGGCTAGCGGGAGTCGAGCAGTACTTC.